Listed here are 23 T cell receptor beta chains from one sample, sequenced in a study of early stage breast cancer tumors. TCRdb's table, derived via immunoSEQ multiplex PCR, lists solely in-frame clones and lacks some. The sample contains fewer than 30,000 clones, roughly 55% of which appear only once. Sequencing was performed on breast tumor tissue. The receptors were gathered from a person aged 50-59 years with breast cancer.

This clone turned up a few times. The rearrangement joins TRBV27 to TRBJ2-2; D possibly corresponds to TRBD2 (5 bases). Germline lookup yields CDR1 MNHEY and CDR2 SMNVEV (reference sequence). CDR3 length: 17 residues. Trimming stripped 3 bases from V and 5 bases from J, with 19 bases between. The CDR3 protein is CASSFNGGTRKTGELFF. Here the CDR3 DNA reads TGTGCCAGCAGTTTTAACGGAGGAACCCGAAAGACCGGGGAGCTGTTTTTT.

This clone has a handful of counts. This chain uses TRBV30 with TRBJ2-3; 14 nucleotides align to TRBD2. The CDR3 totals 15 residues. The germline CDR1 and CDR2 sequences are GTSNPN and SVGIG (reference sequence). V lost 2 bases and J lost 6; bases outside the gene matches: 4. Written as DNA, the CDR3 is TGTGCCTGGAGTAAAGGACTAGCGGGAGGCGATACGCAGTATTTT. The encoded protein is CAWSKGLAGGDTQYF.

This clone was picked up one time. The CDR3 DNA is TGTGCCAGCAGCCAACAGGGGGTGGGCTACACCTTC. Its protein product is CASSQQGVGYTF. The chain is built from TRBV9 and TRBJ1-2; 8 nucleotides align to TRBD1. With 4 bases clipped from V and 8 bases from J, the junction kept 4 bases outside the gene matches. The CDR3 is made up of 12 amino acids. Germline V lookup: CDR1 SGDLS, CDR2 YYNGEE.

For the CDR3, the DNA is TGTGCCAGTAGTATCGACAGGGCTAATCAGCCCCAGCATTTT. Amino acid sequence: CASSIDRANQPQHF. The chain is built from TRBV19 and TRBJ1-5; TRBD1 aligns across 7 bases. The V gene's germline CDR1 is LNHDA and CDR2 SQIVND (reference sequence). The CDR3 totals 14 residues. V trimming: 3 bases; J trimming: 4 bases; junction bases outside the gene matches: 3.

J is TRBJ2-4 and V is TRBV19; no clear D gene. V was trimmed by 3 bases and J by 7 bases, leaving 13 bases between them. The CDR3 covers 14 residues. Germline V gene sequence: CDR1 LNHDA, CDR2 SQIVND (reference sequence). The CDR3 sequence is CASSMAGPMNIQYF. The CDR3 coding sequence is TGTGCCAGTAGTATGGCAGGCCCTATGAACATTCAGTACTTC. Full variable domain (remainder filled in from reference TRBV19 and TRBJ2-4): DGGITQSPKYLFRKEGQNVTLSCEQNLNHDAMYWYRQDPGQGLRLIYYSQIVNDFQKGDIAEGYSVSREKKESFPLTVTSAQKNPTAFYLCASSMAGPMNIQYFGAGTRLSVL.

This clone was seen only a few times. The chain uses TRBV4-3 and TRBJ2-1; D uncertain. Germline CDR1 and CDR2: LGHNA and YSLEER. The CDR3 extends over 15 amino acids. V was shortened by 0 bases and J by 5 bases, with 11 bases between the two germline ends. CDR3 protein: CASSQDFTANNEQFF. In nucleotides, the CDR3 is TGCGCCAGCAGCCAAGATTTTACGGCCAACAATGAGCAGTTCTTC.

This clone was seen just once. The chain has TRBV14 and TRBJ1-1; maybe TRBD1 (5 bases). CDR3 size: 14 residues. V lost 5 bases, J lost 1 base, and 11 bases lay in between. Looked up from germline, CDR1 is SGHDN and CDR2 is FVKESK. As DNA, the CDR3 is TGTGCCAGCAGCTATGACAGCCGGAACACTGAAGCTTTCTTT. Its translation: CASSYDSRNTEAFF.

The V and J genes are TRBV7-2 and TRBJ2-3; weak D call: TRBD2 (6 bases). This CDR3 has 14 amino acids. V lost 2 bases to trimming and J lost 0 bases, with 6 bases between them. Germline V gene lookup returns CDR1 SGHTA and CDR2 FQGNSA. The CDR3 coding sequence is TGTGCCAGCAGCTTAAGCGGGAGCACAGATACGCAGTATTTT. The encoded protein is CASSLSGSTDTQYF.

This clone was observed once. The rearrangement joins TRBV29-1 to TRBJ1-5, with D maybe TRBD1 (5 bases). Germline assignment: CDR1 SQVTM and CDR2 ANQGSEA. This CDR3 is built from 13 residues. The germline V and J ends were trimmed by 7 bases and 3 bases, with 13 bases remaining between them. The chain's CDR3 is CSASLGTNQPQHF. The CDR3 DNA sequence: TGCAGCGCCAGCCTTGGGACCAATCAGCCCCAGCATTTT.

The chain couples TRBV6-6 to TRBJ1-3; no clear D. Germline values: CDR1 MNHNY, CDR2 SVGAGI (reference sequence). V was pared by 5 bases and J by 0 bases, with 5 bases between. This CDR3 contains 13 residues. The CDR3, as DNA: TGTGCCAGCAGTGTCAACTCTGGAAACACCATATATTTT. It is translated as CASSVNSGNTIYF.

This chain uses TRBV5-6 with TRBJ2-1; 8 bases fit TRBD2. This CDR3 contains 15 residues. V dropped 2 bases and J dropped 4; count of bases not matched to a gene: 5. From germline, CDR1 is SGHDT and CDR2 YYEEEE. The CDR3: CASSLGTRAYNEQFF. CDR3 sequence (DNA): TGTGCCAGCAGCTTAGGGACTAGGGCGTACAATGAGCAGTTCTTC.

By share, this clone counts as medium-sized. The rearrangement links TRBV7-2 to TRBJ2-7; possibly TRBD2 for D (5 bases). Trimming cost V 1 base and J 3 bases, with 10 bases left between them. The CDR3 length is 14 residues. Germline CDR1 is SGHTA and CDR2 is FQGNSA. The CDR3 region is CASSLVASHYEQYF. The CDR3 nucleotides read TGTGCCAGCAGCTTAGTAGCTAGCCACTACGAGCAGTACTTC.

This clone has just a few counts. J is TRBJ2-1 and V is TRBV7-2; 12 bases agree with TRBD2. J gave up 7 bases and V 8 bases, and 9 bases lay outside the gene matches. Germline V gives CDR1 SGHTA, CDR2 FQGNSA. This CDR3 is 15 amino acids long. The chain's CDR3 is CASRRLAGVSNEQFF. The CDR3 DNA follows: TGTGCCAGCCGCAGACTAGCGGGAGTCTCTAATGAGCAGTTCTTC. The complete variable domain, with remaining parts taken from reference TRBV7-2 and TRBJ2-1, reads GAGVSQSPSNKVTEKGKDVELRCDPISGHTALYWYRQSLGQGLEFLIYFQGNSAPDKSGLPSDRFSAERTGGSVSTLTIQRTQQEDSAVYLCASRRLAGVSNEQFFGPGTRLTVL.

The chain links TRBV20-1 to TRBJ1-2, with TRBD1 identical over 8 bases. The CDR3 has 11 residues. The V gene end was trimmed by 0 bases and the J gene end by 11 bases; junction bases not matched to a gene: 2. CDR1 and CDR2 (germline): DFQATT, SNEGSKA (reference sequence). Written as DNA, the CDR3 is TGCAGTGCTAGAGACAGGGGGCGGTACACCTTC. Its translation: CSARDRGRYTF.

This clone was counted once. CDR3: CASSLADMGNSPLHF. The CDR3 bases are TGTGCCAGCTCACTGGCGGACATGGGGAATTCACCCCTCCACTTT. The chain has TRBV18 and TRBJ1-6; a weak D match, TRBD1 (5 bases). The CDR3 length is 15 residues. Per germline, CDR1 KGHSH and CDR2 LQKENI. V lost 4 bases and J lost 7, with 14 bases in between.

The chain combines TRBV7-9 with TRBJ1-1; D ambiguous. The V gene lost 3 bases and the J gene lost 5 bases, with 7 bases spanning the gap. CDR3 length: 12 residues. Germline CDR1 and CDR2: SEHNR and FQNEAQ (reference sequence). CDR3 nucleotides: TGTGCCAGCAGCTTGTCCGAGACTGAAGCTTTCTTT. Its protein is CASSLSETEAFF.

DNA of the CDR3: TGTGCCAGCAGCCGCGGGTCAGCGGGAGGCGATGAGCAGTTCTTC. Translation: CASSRGSAGGDEQFF. The chain uses TRBV7-9 and TRBJ2-1; TRBD2 aligns across 9 bases. The CDR3 covers 15 residues. Germline V gives CDR1 SEHNR, CDR2 FQNEAQ (reference sequence). V was clipped by 5 bases and J by 8 bases; unmatched bases: 10.

By sample share, this clone is medium-sized. The chain carries TRBV27 and TRBJ1-2; no definite D call. Trimming left V 4 bases short and J 0 bases short, with 6 bases between. The CDR3 totals 13 residues. Germline CDR1 MNHEY, CDR2 SMNVEV (reference sequence). This chain's CDR3 is CASSSGTNYGYTF. CDR3 nucleotides: TGTGCCAGCAGTTCCGGGACTAACTATGGCTACACCTTC.

Only a few counts were recorded for this clone. V is TRBV19 and J is TRBJ2-3; 8 bases line up with TRBD2. The CDR3 runs to 15 residues. Germline lookup yields CDR1 LNHDA and CDR2 SQIVND (reference sequence). The V and J ends lost 5 bases and 0 bases, in that order; junction bases with no gene match: 4. CDR3 nucleotides: TGTGCCAGTAGTGGCGGGAGGTCTAGCACAGATACGCAGTATTTT. This sequence encodes CASSGGRSSTDTQYF.

This chain joins TRBV11-2 and TRBJ2-2, with TRBD2 identical over 10 bases. The CDR3 length is 16 residues. The V gene's germline CDR1 is SGHAT and CDR2 FQNNGV. The J segment lost 5 bases and the V segment lost 1 base, leaving 4 bases of the junction unmatched. In DNA form, the CDR3 reads TGTGCCAGCAGCTTAGTGGCTAGCGGGAGTACCGGGGAGCTGTTTTTT. Amino acid sequence: CASSLVASGSTGELFF.

This clone was detected once. The chain joins TRBV19 to TRBJ2-5, with 9 bases fitting TRBD1. Trimming took 10 bases from V and 3 from J; bases not matched to a gene: 9. CDR1 is LNHDA and CDR2 is SQIVND in the germline V gene (reference sequence). The CDR3 is 14 amino acids. The CDR3, as DNA: TGTGCCACCTACCAACAGGGGGCAAAAGAGACCCAGTACTTC. It encodes CATYQQGAKETQYF.

J is TRBJ2-1 and V is TRBV21-1; TRBD2 is the table's D call and was not checked against the DNA. TRBV21-1 is a pseudogene. The CDR3 totals 14 residues. This CDR3 is CASDSGRCLNEQFF. CDR3 sequence (DNA): TGTGCCAGTGATAGCGGGAGGTGTTTAAATGAGCAGTTCTTC.

V is TRBV18 and J is TRBJ2-2; D is unclear. The CDR3 extends over 15 amino acids. In germline, CDR1 is KGHSH, CDR2 LQKENI. The V gene lost 3 bases and the J gene lost 4 bases, with 12 bases spanning the gap. In nucleotides, the CDR3 is TGTGCCAGCTCACCGGGCGCCCCGGGCACCGGGGAGCTGTTTTTT. Amino acid sequence: CASSPGAPGTGELFF.